Sequencing of this T cell receptor (beta chain) was carried out in a study of graft-versus-host responses after intestinal transplantation. Data came from immunoSEQ multiplex PCR; TCRdb stores just in-frame clones and leaves some out. The repertoire has over 15,000 clones, around nine tenths of them found once; the top ten carry roughly 9.4%. This CDR3 region has 12 residues. V lost 6 bases and J 14 bases, leaving 17 bases between the germline ends. Germline CDR1 and CDR2: MNHEY and SVGAGI. Sequenced material: PBMCs, taken about 240 days after intestinal transplant. The chain has TRBV6-5 and TRBJ2-1; the D gene is possibly TRBD1 (5 bases). The TCR sequence derives from a human patient who received an intestinal transplant, so some T cells may come from the graft donor. The CDR3, as DNA: TGTGCCAGCAGGAGATGGGGCGACTGGGAGTTCTTC. Translated: CASRRWGDWEFF.